This T cell receptor beta chain was recovered during a study of T cells in Graves' hyperthyroidism and ophthalmopathy. This clonotype was seen a few times. TCR beta CDR3 region amplification was performed from RNA transcripts. The primer set for the first-round RT-PCR of the TCR CDR3 was HTBI. TCRdb re-called the multiplex PCR reads with MiXCR, one entry per CDR3 protein. The repertoire has about half a million distinct CDR3 sequences, approximately 20% of them found once; the top ten carry roughly 44%. The V gene's germline CDR1 is SNHLY and CDR2 FYNNEI. The CDR3 covers 16 residues. Deletions cut 2 bases from V and 2 bases from J, with 12 bases between.

This chain joins TRBV2 and TRBJ1-4; perhaps TRBD1 as D (5 bases). Input material: blood. This receptor was taken from a man aged 40-49 years with Graves' ophthalmopathy. CDR3 region: CASSERIQDTNEKLFF. For the CDR3, the DNA is TGTGCCAGCAGTGAACGGATACAGGACACTAATGAAAAACTGTTTTTT.